The 16 T cell receptor beta chains below were found in one sample sequenced in a study of vaccination and CD4 T cells after COVID-19. Treatment described: roughly 11-day PBMC culture with coronavirus spike peptide pools or control peptides (ViraFEST assay). CD4+ T cells that had been cultured provided DNA sequenced with the Oncomine TCR Beta short-read assay. MiXCR, run by TCRdb on the PCR reads, gives a single entry per CDR3 protein. The table lists about 27,000 distinct CDR3 sequences, approximately 62% of them singletons, with roughly a sixth in the top ten. For these receptors, no antigen is known. This sample comprised CD4+ T cells from blood, cultured in vitro, obtained after SARS-CoV-2 vaccination. These TCRs come from a human donor who received a COVID-19 vaccine.

The chain combines TRBV24-1 with TRBJ1-5, with D maybe TRBD1 (6 bases). Trimming took off 2 bases at V and 0 bases at J, with 13 bases between the two ends. CDR1 and CDR2 from the germline V gene are KGHDR and SFDVKD. CDR3 size: 17 residues. The CDR3 DNA sequence: TGTGCCACCAGTGATTCCCTCGGACAGTTTAGCAATCAGCCCCAGCATTTT. Its translation: CATSDSLGQFSNQPQHF.

The rearrangement links TRBV11-3 to TRBJ2-3; tentative D call: TRBD2 (6 bases). This CDR3 has 16 amino acids. CDR1 is SGHNT and CDR2 is YENEEA in the germline V gene. The germline V and J ends were trimmed by 5 bases and 7 bases, with 22 bases remaining between them. CDR3 DNA sequence: TGTGCCAGCAGCCCCCCGACTAGTCTAAACGGGCATACGCAGTATTTT. Its translation: CASSPPTSLNGHTQYF.

The CDR3 sequence is CASSPAAGTDTQYF. The CDR3 DNA follows: TGTGCCAGCAGCCCAGCTGCGGGCACAGATACGCAGTATTTT. This chain joins TRBV7-6 and TRBJ2-3; D is undetermined. The CDR3 loop spans 14 amino acids. V was shortened by 5 bases and J by 1 base, with 10 bases between the two germline ends. In germline, CDR1 is SGHVS, CDR2 FNYEAQ.

This clonotype has more than one count but fewer than ten. The rearrangement links TRBV20-1 to TRBJ1-2; a possible D gene is TRBD1 (5 bases). Germline V gene data show CDR1 as DFQATT and CDR2 as SNEGSKA (reference sequence). V lost 0 bases and J 2 bases, leaving 10 bases between the germline ends. The CDR3 extends over 14 amino acids. The CDR3 nucleotides read TGCAGTGCTAGAGAGGGGGGAAAGAACTATGGCTACACCTTC. As protein: CSAREGGKNYGYTF.

The V gene is TRBV15, the J gene TRBJ2-2; 7 bases align to TRBD1. The CDR3 consists of 16 residues. V lost 3 bases, J lost 1 base, and 5 bases stayed unmatched. Germline values: CDR1 LNHNV, CDR2 YYDKDF (reference sequence). CDR3 sequence (DNA): TGTGCCACCAGCAGGGATAACAGGGGGAACACCGGGGAGCTGTTTTTT. It encodes CATSRDNRGNTGELFF.

The V call is TRBV19, the J call TRBJ2-5; D remains ambiguous. Germline lookup yields CDR1 LNHDA and CDR2 SQIVND (reference sequence). The V end was cut by 5 bases, the J end by 3 bases, with 10 bases between. The CDR3 runs to 13 residues. This CDR3 is CASSPGSEETQYF. The CDR3 nucleotides read TGTGCCAGTAGTCCGGGCTCGGAAGAGACCCAGTACTTC. Filled out from reference TRBV19 and TRBJ2-5, the complete variable domain reads DGGITQSPKYLFRKEGQNVTLSCEQNLNHDAMYWYRQDPGQGLRLIYYSQIVNDFQKGDIAEGYSVSREKKESFPLTVTSAQKNPTAFYLCASSPGSEETQYFGPGTRLLVL.

This clonotype has just a few counts. The CDR3 sequence is CASSIAAGINQPQHF. CDR3 bases: TGTGCCAGTAGTATAGCGGCAGGGATTAATCAGCCCCAGCATTTT. J is TRBJ1-5 and V is TRBV19, with a tentative D call TRBD1 (5 bases). Looked up from germline, CDR1 is LNHDA and CDR2 is SQIVND (reference sequence). This CDR3 comprises 15 residues. With 1 base removed from V and 4 bases from J, the gap between germline ends came to 11 bases. Drawing the rest from reference TRBV19 and TRBJ1-5, the complete variable domain is DGGITQSPKYLFRKEGQNVTLSCEQNLNHDAMYWYRQDPGQGLRLIYYSQIVNDFQKGDIAEGYSVSREKKESFPLTVTSAQKNPTAFYLCASSIAAGINQPQHFGDGTRLSIL.

The V call is TRBV10-1, the J call TRBJ1-1; 10 bases are shared with TRBD1. V shed 3 bases, J shed 7 bases, and the junction held 5 bases outside the gene matches. Germline loops: CDR1 WNHNN, CDR2 SYGVQD (reference sequence). This CDR3 contains 14 residues. In DNA form, the CDR3 reads TGCGCCAGCAGTGAAGACAGGGGGCCACATGAAGCTTTCTTT. This encodes CASSEDRGPHEAFF.

The chain has TRBV6-5 and TRBJ1-6, with 8 bases matching TRBD1. Per germline, CDR1 MNHEY and CDR2 SVGAGI. This CDR3 is 16 amino acids long. Germline trimming cut 2 bases from V and 6 bases from J; bases unmatched to any gene: 6. CDR3 protein: CASSYASGGGNSPLHF. CDR3 in DNA: TGTGCCAGCAGTTACGCATCAGGGGGCGGTAATTCACCCCTCCACTTT.

The J gene is TRBJ1-2, the V gene TRBV19; D unclear. Germline CDR1 and CDR2: LNHDA and SQIVND (reference sequence). Trimming took off 0 bases at V and 4 bases at J, with 6 bases between the two ends. This CDR3 is 13 amino acids long. CDR3 sequence: CASSIERFYGYTF. Written as DNA, the CDR3 is TGTGCCAGTAGTATAGAACGGTTCTATGGCTACACCTTC.

This clonotype appeared a single time. The chain combines TRBV6-5 with TRBJ2-5, with no clear D. The germline V and J ends were trimmed by 0 bases and 2 bases, with 1 base remaining between them. In germline, CDR1 is MNHEY, CDR2 SVGAGI. The CDR3 is 12 residues long. The DNA for the CDR3 is TGTGCCAGCAGTTACTCGCAAGAGACCCAGTACTTC. Protein: CASSYSQETQYF.

V gene TRBV20-1 combines with J gene TRBJ2-1; 14 nucleotides line up with TRBD2. There are 18 residues in the CDR3. V dropped 2 bases and J dropped 5; count of bases not matched to a gene: 11. Germline values: CDR1 DFQATT, CDR2 SNEGSKA (reference sequence). This chain's CDR3 is CSARPGLAGAIRDNEQFF. The CDR3 DNA sequence: TGCAGTGCTAGACCGGGACTAGCGGGGGCTATTAGGGACAATGAGCAGTTCTTC.

This clonotype was detected only a few times. This chain uses TRBV12-3 or TRBV12-4 with TRBJ2-5; D remains unclear. The CDR3 has 14 residues. Trimming removed 1 base from V and 1 base from J, with 7 bases in between. CDR3: CASSLGVLQETQYF. Written as DNA, the CDR3 is TGTGCCAGCAGTTTAGGGGTACTCCAAGAGACCCAGTACTTC.

This chain links TRBV20-1 with TRBJ2-7; D is ambiguous. Germline V lookup: CDR1 DFQATT, CDR2 SNEGSKA (reference sequence). V was cut by 2 bases and J by 0 bases, with 5 bases left in between. The CDR3 totals 12 residues. CDR3 nucleotide sequence: TGCAGTGCTAGAACGGTCTCCTACGAGCAGTACTTC. Protein sequence: CSARTVSYEQYF.

Regarding this clonotype: The junction departs from the called germline gene at one end, perhaps through a read error. The chain joins TRBV10-3 to TRBJ2-6; possibly TRBD2 for D (6 bases). This CDR3 has 17 residues. Germline V gene lookup returns CDR1 ENHRY and CDR2 SYGVKD. CDR3 sequence (DNA): TGTGCCATCAGTGAGTCAATAAGAGGGACTGGGGCCAACGTCCCGACTTTC. It translates to CAISESIRGTGANVPTF.

V usage is TRBV15 and J usage is TRBJ2-3; 13 positions match TRBD2. The V gene's germline CDR1 is LNHNV and CDR2 YYDKDF (reference sequence). Germline trimming cut 1 base from V and 5 bases from J; bases unmatched to any gene: 6. The CDR3 contains 17 residues. The CDR3 nucleotides read TGTGCCACCAGCAGAGGGGGACTAGCGGGGTTGGGAGATACGCAGTATTTT. It specifies CATSRGGLAGLGDTQYF.